This passage covers 21 T cell receptor beta chains from one sample sequenced in a study of regulatory T cells in long-lasting Graves disease (dated by TCRdb to the early 2020s). The time point label corresponds to: newly diagnosed GD, antithyroid drugs for less than 3 months. RNA was extracted from PBMCs in TRIzol for both TCR sequencing and RNA sequencing. The library was produced with multiplex PCR. These reads were obtained on an Illumina HiSeq 4000. TCR beta libraries were built with iRepertoire HTBI primers and Arm-PCR amplification of CDR3 regions. Through fastp at Q25 and MiXCR, TCRdb rebuilt clones from the public reads, retaining in-frame beta chains. Rows merge per CDR3 protein into single entries with the most common DNA and genes. The sample includes 350,000 to 500,000 distinct CDR3 sequences, with less than 15% observed a single time. Roughly a sixth of the sample is taken by the ten largest.

This sample also appeared in a second study, on T cells in Graves' hyperthyroidism and ophthalmopathy.

The specimen was peripheral blood mononuclear cells (PBMCs), collected at new diagnosis, from a patient treated with antithyroid drugs. The receptors stem from a woman aged 50 to 60 with Graves disease. Donor details come from another sample of the same person, matched by shared clones.

This clonotype was counted at least ten times. V and J are TRBV5-1 and TRBJ2-7; 11 nucleotides agree with TRBD2. Germline V gene data show CDR1 as SGHRS and CDR2 as YFSETQ. This CDR3 spans 16 amino acids. The J segment lost 1 base and the V segment lost 4 bases, leaving 7 bases of the junction unmatched. This CDR3 is CASSLRLAGTSYEQYF. The DNA for the CDR3 is TGCGCCAGCAGCCTAAGACTAGCGGGAACTTCCTACGAGCAGTACTTC.

The chain uses TRBV19 and TRBJ1-5; maybe TRBD1 (5 bases). The CDR3 totals 14 residues. The V end was cut by 7 bases, the J end by 3 bases, with 13 bases between. Germline lookup yields CDR1 LNHDA and CDR2 SQIVND (reference sequence). The CDR3 loop reads CASTERGPNQPQHF. CDR3 in DNA: TGTGCCAGTACCGAGAGGGGTCCCAATCAGCCCCAGCATTTT.

This chain joins TRBV7-8 and TRBJ2-7, with 7 bases fitting TRBD1. Trimming cost V 5 bases and J 3 bases; bases outside gene matches: 7. The germline V gene has CDR1 SGHVS and CDR2 FQNEAQ. The CDR3 has 14 residues. This CDR3 reads CASSQGQPLYEQYF. The CDR3 DNA sequence: TGTGCCAGCAGCCAGGGACAGCCTCTCTACGAGCAGTACTTC.

This clonotype was counted many times. J is TRBJ2-7 and V is TRBV28; TRBD1 aligns across 10 bases. V dropped 5 bases and J dropped 6; count of bases not matched to a gene: 7. The CDR3 consists of 14 residues. CDR1 MDHEN and CDR2 SYDVKM come from the germline V gene. The CDR3 bases are TGTGCCAGCAGTCCGAGACAGGGGGCGCGCGAGCAGTACTTC. It codes for CASSPRQGAREQYF.

This clonotype has ten or more counts. The genes are TRBV7-9 and TRBJ2-7, with D possibly being TRBD2 (5 bases). Germline V gene lookup returns CDR1 SEHNR and CDR2 FQNEAQ (reference sequence). V gave up 0 bases and J gave up 6 bases, with 12 bases separating them. The CDR3 is made up of 14 amino acids. The CDR3 spells CASSLARTAGEQYF. For the CDR3, the DNA is TGTGCCAGCAGCTTAGCGCGGACCGCGGGCGAGCAGTACTTC.

In the case of this clonotype: This CDR3 fails to terminate in the conserved phenylalanine or tryptophan, so it likely reflects a read error. The DNA is omitted, as the CDR3 cannot be located on it reliably, and the CDR3 follows TCRdb's listing. This chain connects TRBV7-3 to TRBJ2-3; the listed D gene, TRBD2, was not tested against the DNA. Germline V lookup: CDR1 SGHTA, CDR2 FQGTGA. With termini counted, the CDR3 has 9 amino acids. CDR3 amino acids: CASRTPSRS.

This clonotype was counted many times. The CDR3 nucleotides read TGCGCCAGCAGTGATCACCGCCATAGCACAGATACGCAGTATTTT. Amino acid sequence: CASSDHRHSTDTQYF. The V and J genes are TRBV10-1 and TRBJ2-3; D gene uncertain. V dropped 3 bases and J dropped 0 bases, with 10 bases sitting between them. The CDR3 spans 15 residues. The V gene's germline CDR1 is WNHNN and CDR2 SYGVQD (reference sequence).

This chain connects TRBV18 to TRBJ1-6, with D unclear. From germline, CDR1 is KGHSH and CDR2 LQKENI. The CDR3 totals 12 residues. V was shortened by 0 bases and J by 9 bases, with 3 bases between the two germline ends. The CDR3 here is CASSPPASPLHF. The CDR3 DNA sequence: TGTGCCAGCTCACCACCAGCTTCACCCCTCCACTTT.

This clonotype was seen a single time. The rearrangement uses TRBV5-5 and TRBJ1-1; 10 nucleotides match TRBD1. V dropped 1 base and J dropped 1; count of bases not matched to a gene: 10. From germline, CDR1 is SGHKS and CDR2 YYEKEE (reference sequence). The CDR3 has 18 residues. This CDR3 reads CASSLLVTGGFRNTEAFF. CDR3 bases: TGTGCCAGCAGCTTGTTGGTGACAGGGGGCTTTAGGAACACTGAAGCTTTCTTT.

This clonotype has ten or more counts. The J gene is TRBJ1-1, the V gene TRBV5-8; D possibly corresponds to TRBD1 (5 bases). The CDR3 is made up of 14 amino acids. The V gene lost 4 bases and the J gene lost 4 bases, with 14 bases spanning the gap. The germline gives CDR1 SGHTS, CDR2 YDEGEE. The CDR3, as DNA: TGTGCCAGCAGCCCAAGAAGTGGGGCCACTGAAGCTTTCTTT. It specifies CASSPRSGATEAFF. Supplemented by reference TRBV5-8 and TRBJ1-1, the full variable domain reads EAGVTQSPTHLIKTRGQQATLRCSPISGHTSVYWYQQALGLGLQFLLWYDEGEERNRGNFPPRFSGRQFPNYSSELNVNALELEDSALYLCASSPRSGATEAFFGQGTRLTVV.

This clonotype was counted ten times or more. V usage is TRBV28 and J usage is TRBJ2-3, with TRBD2 identical over 8 bases. The CDR3 totals 16 residues. Germline CDR1 reads MDHEN; CDR2 reads SYDVKM. V gave up 5 bases and J gave up 0 bases; unmatched junction bases: 7. The CDR3 is CASSIGRGASTDTQYF. The CDR3 region has the DNA TGTGCCAGCAGTATCGGGAGGGGGGCTAGCACAGATACGCAGTATTTT.

This clonotype has a count of ten or more. In nucleotides, the CDR3 is TGTGCCAGCAGTGGACCAAGCGGGGAGACCCAGTACTTC. Protein product: CASSGPSGETQYF. This chain uses TRBV13 with TRBJ2-5, with a weak D call TRBD2 (6 bases). Trimming pared 6 bases from V and 5 bases from J, leaving 13 bases between. The CDR3 loop spans 13 amino acids. Germline V lookup: CDR1 PRHDT, CDR2 FYEKMQ (reference sequence). The variable domain in full, completed from reference TRBV13 and TRBJ2-5, reads AAGVIQSPRHLIKEKRETATLKCYPIPRHDTVYWYQQGPGQDPQFLISFYEKMQSDKGSIPDRFSAQQFSDYHSELNMSSLELGDSALYFCASSGPSGETQYFGPGTRLLVL.

This clonotype was detected ten times or more. The DNA of the CDR3 is TGTGCCAGCAGTCCCCGGGGGCAAAGGGAGCTGTTTTTT. The encoded protein is CASSPRGQRELFF. J is TRBJ2-2 and V is TRBV12-3 or TRBV12-4, with D perhaps matching TRBD1 or TRBD2 (6 bases each). V was pared by 5 bases and J by 9 bases, with 13 bases between. The CDR3 has 13 residues.

This clonotype was seen many times. The V call is TRBV7-6, the J call TRBJ2-7; tentatively, D is TRBD1 (5 bases). Trimming stripped 2 bases from V and 3 bases from J, with 11 bases between. CDR1 and CDR2 (germline): SGHVS, FNYEAQ. This CDR3 contains 14 residues. CDR3 DNA sequence: TGTGCCAGCAGCTTAAGGACACTAAACTACGAGCAGTACTTC. It codes for CASSLRTLNYEQYF.

This clonotype was seen repeatedly, ten times or more. J is TRBJ1-1 and V is TRBV7-8; D might be TRBD1 (5 bases). Germline CDR1 SGHVS, CDR2 FQNEAQ. CDR3 size: 16 residues. The germline V and J ends were trimmed by 6 bases and 4 bases, with 21 bases remaining between them. For the CDR3, the DNA is TGTGCCAGCAGTCCATCGGGACCCCGGTGGCTCACTGAAGCTTTCTTT. Translation: CASSPSGPRWLTEAFF.

This clonotype has just one count. The CDR3 region has the DNA TGTGCCAGCAACTACGAGAGGTACACAGATACGCAGTATTTT. Translating gives CASNYERYTDTQYF. The rearrangement links TRBV5-4 to TRBJ2-3; D remains ambiguous. The CDR3 sequence is 14 residues long. Looked up from germline, CDR1 is SGHNT and CDR2 is YYREEE (reference sequence). The V end lost 6 bases, the J end lost 2 bases, and 13 bases lay between the germline ends.

In regard to this clonotype: A read error may be the cause here, since a much bigger clone is one base away. This sequence joins TRBV11-2 and TRBJ2-1; 8 nucleotides line up with TRBD1. The CDR3 length is 14 residues. Per the germline V gene, CDR1 is SGHAT and CDR2 is FQNNGV. With 4 bases clipped from V and 10 bases from J, the junction kept 9 bases outside the gene matches. The CDR3 nucleotides read TGTGCCAGCAGCTGGGGACAGGTTGCCTACGAGCAGTTCTTC. Translation: CASSWGQVAYEQFF.

This clonotype showed up just a few times. V and J are TRBV7-9 and TRBJ1-4; perhaps TRBD1 as D (5 bases). The CDR3 covers 14 residues. Germline lookup yields CDR1 SEHNR and CDR2 FQNEAQ (reference sequence). V was shortened by 3 bases and J by 8 bases, with 13 bases between the two germline ends. CDR3 sequence reads: CASSFRSGQEKLFF. The DNA of the CDR3 is TGTGCCAGCAGCTTTAGGTCAGGGCAGGAAAAACTGTTTTTT. Full variable domain (rest looked up from reference TRBV7-9 and TRBJ1-4): DTGVSQNPRHKITKRGQNVTFRCDPISEHNRLYWYRQTLGQGPEFLTYFQNEAQLEKSRLLSDRFSAERPKGSFSTLEIQRTEQGDSAMYLCASSFRSGQEKLFFGSGTQLSVL.

This clonotype was seen a handful of times. The chain combines TRBV11-1 with TRBJ2-5; D possibly corresponds to TRBD2 (6 bases). There are 14 residues in the CDR3. The V end lost 2 bases, the J end lost 3 bases, and 10 bases lay between the germline ends. Germline V gives CDR1 SGHAT, CDR2 FQDESV (reference sequence). CDR3 sequence reads: CASSLRWGEETQYF. The CDR3, as DNA: TGTGCCAGCAGCTTAAGGTGGGGGGAAGAGACCCAGTACTTC.

This clonotype was seen many times. The V and J genes are TRBV12-3 or TRBV12-4 and TRBJ2-5; tentatively, D is TRBD1 (6 bases). V lost 7 bases and J 2 bases, leaving 14 bases between the germline ends. The CDR3 totals 14 residues. The CDR3 bases are TGTGCCAGCAAAATCGGACAGACACAAGAGACCCAGTACTTC. It is translated as CASKIGQTQETQYF.

This rearrangement joins TRBV28 to TRBJ2-4, with 7 positions matching TRBD1. Germline CDR1 MDHEN, CDR2 SYDVKM. The CDR3 length is 14 residues. Trimming removed 2 bases from V and 3 bases from J; junction bases left unmatched: 1. DNA of the CDR3: TGTGCCAGCAGTTTAGGACAGGACAAAAACATTCAGTACTTC. Protein: CASSLGQDKNIQYF.